This T cell receptor (beta chain) stems from a study of T cells after yellow fever vaccination. This clonotype was observed a handful of times. Its antigen is not known. MiXCR, applied by TCRdb to the 5' RACE reads, yields one record per CDR3 protein. Counted here are 95,000 to 150,000 distinct CDR3 sequences, about 8.4% occurring once; the ten biggest clones make up approximately 39%. Study observations and caveats: Reappearing after the booster were most of the clones from primary vaccination (about 96% CD4, around 90% CD8).

Trimming cost V 2 bases and J 4 bases; bases outside gene matches: 4. CDR1 is MNHEY, CDR2 SMNVEV, per germline (reference sequence). There are 16 residues in the CDR3. The rearrangement links TRBV27 to TRBJ2-1; 11 bases map to TRBD1. The origin of this receptor is a young man who received the YFV17D yellow fever vaccine. The sequencing used CD8+ T cells sorted from PBMCs, collected on the day of the yellow fever booster vaccination. Here the CDR3 reads CASSLGGQGEYNEQFF. CDR3 DNA: TGTGCCAGCAGTTTAGGGGGACAGGGGGAGTACAATGAGCAGTTCTTC.